This T cell receptor (beta chain) originates from a study of T cell responses to AZD1222 COVID-19 vaccine. Trimming at V came to 8 bases and at J to 5 bases, leaving 15 bases not matched to a gene. The CDR3 consists of 17 residues. The V gene's germline CDR1 is LNHNV and CDR2 YYDKDF (reference sequence). On this clone: The target antigen is unknown.

Study-wide results and caveats: Spike-specific TCR breadth rose after two AZD1222 doses, and depth rose as well.

TCRdb keeps only in-frame clones here, not all; method: immunoSEQ multiplex PCR. The sample shows some 120,000 clones, about 89% of them seen only once. The chain is built from TRBV15 and TRBJ2-5; 12 bases line up with TRBD2. The sample was peripheral blood, taken on day 0 of AZD1222 vaccination. This sequence was found in an adult in good health. The CDR3 nucleotides read TGTGCCACCGGACCCCCTTCTAGCGGGAGGGTACAGGAGACCCAGTACTTC. As protein: CATGPPSSGRVQETQYF.